Sequencing of this T cell receptor beta chain was carried out in a study of T cells in Graves' hyperthyroidism and ophthalmopathy. RNA transcripts provided the source from which TCR beta CDR3 regions were amplified. With the HTBI primer set, the TCR CDR3 went through a first round of RT-PCR. MiXCR, applied by TCRdb to the multiplex PCR reads, yields one record per CDR3 protein. Found here are some 50,000 distinct CDR3 sequences, approximately 52% of them singletons; the top ten hold about 9%. Ophthalmopathy patients showed a Clinical Activity Score of at least 3, NOSPECS grade of at least 4 and duration under 3 months. It was uncontrolled infection, other autoimmune disease, pregnancy or lactation that excluded patients. This clonotype was detected only once. One end of the junction varies from germline; a read error may be responsible. There are 13 residues in the CDR3. Germline V gene lookup returns CDR1 SEHNR and CDR2 FQNEAQ (reference sequence).

This receptor was identified in a woman aged 50 to 65 with Graves' ophthalmopathy. The chain joins TRBV7-9 to TRBJ2-5; D remains unclear. Sequenced sample: blood. DNA for the CDR3: TGTGCCGCCAGCTTCTCCCTCCAAGAGACCCAGTGCTTC. Its translation is CAASFSLQETQCF.